Below are 10 T cell receptor beta chains sequenced from a single sample in a study of blood T cell repertoires in COVID-19. Method: immunoSEQ multiplex PCR; TCRdb's copy keeps in-frame clones and lacks some. The top ten clones hold more than 5.5% of a sample with tens of thousands of clones, 82% of them seen once. The sample taken for sequencing was peripheral blood. The receptors shown here come from a man in his forties or fifties with active or convalescent COVID-19.

The chain links TRBV2 to TRBJ1-4, with D possibly being TRBD1 (5 bases). V gave up 7 bases and J gave up 5 bases, with 11 bases separating them. The CDR3 runs to 13 residues. Germline CDR1 reads SNHLY; CDR2 reads FYNNEI. The CDR3 bases are TGTGCCAGCACTCTCTCAGGGAATGAAAAACTGTTTTTT. Residues: CASTLSGNEKLFF.

The chain uses TRBV28 and TRBJ1-6, with D tentatively TRBD1 (5 bases). V dropped 5 bases and J dropped 11 bases, with 13 bases sitting between them. The germline V gene encodes CDR1 MDHEN and CDR2 SYDVKM. The CDR3 runs 13 residues. CDR3 in DNA: TGTGCCAGCAGTCCTGACAGTAAAGCACCCCTCCACTTT. Translation: CASSPDSKAPLHF.

V gene TRBV12-3 or TRBV12-4 combines with J gene TRBJ1-1, with 10 bases aligning to TRBD1. V shed 7 bases and J 6 bases; nucleotides not matched to a gene: 5. This CDR3 spans 13 amino acids. The DNA for the CDR3 is TGTGCCAGCACCCGGGACAGGGGCTCTGAAGCTTTCTTT. Amino acid sequence: CASTRDRGSEAFF.

V gene TRBV2 combines with J gene TRBJ2-5; D ambiguous. Germline CDR1 is SNHLY and CDR2 is FYNNEI. Trimming shortened V by 8 bases and J by 4 bases, and 5 bases separated the two germline ends. The CDR3 consists of 10 residues. As DNA, the CDR3 is TGTGCCAGCCTCAGAGAGACCCAGTACTTC. The encoded protein is CASLRETQYF.

The chain uses TRBV6-5 and TRBJ1-5, with D tentatively TRBD1 (6 bases). The CDR3 is made up of 16 amino acids. Germline V CDR1 and CDR2: MNHEY, SVGAGI. V was clipped by 4 bases and J by 6 bases, with 19 bases between them. The CDR3, as DNA: TGTGCCAGCAGTTCCGCGGGAGTGGGGGCCTTTCAGCCCCAGCATTTT. Its translation: CASSSAGVGAFQPQHF.

This chain connects TRBV2 to TRBJ2-1, with 9 positions matching TRBD2. Germline V gene lookup returns CDR1 SNHLY and CDR2 FYNNEI. The CDR3 spans 16 residues. V dropped 4 bases and J dropped 6; count of bases not matched to a gene: 10. CDR3 nucleotides: TGTGCCAGCAGTGGGGTGCGGCGGGGGGGCCCCAATGAGCAGTTCTTC. As protein: CASSGVRRGGPNEQFF.

The chain couples TRBV4-3 to TRBJ1-5, with D tentatively TRBD1 (5 bases). V lost 0 bases to trimming and J lost 0 bases, with 12 bases between them. The CDR3 totals 17 residues. Germline values: CDR1 LGHNA, CDR2 YSLEER. In nucleotides, the CDR3 is TGCGCCAGCAGCCAAGACGTCGGGGGAAATAGCAATCAGCCCCAGCATTTT. Encoded protein: CASSQDVGGNSNQPQHF.

This clone came up many times. The V and J genes are TRBV11-2 and TRBJ2-2, with D possibly being TRBD1 (5 bases). V was clipped by 0 bases and J by 5 bases, with 13 bases between them. The CDR3 extends over 16 amino acids. CDR1 is SGHAT and CDR2 is FQNNGV in the germline V gene. In DNA form, the CDR3 reads TGTGCCAGCAGCTTAGATTTCCCGGCAGGGACCGGGGAGCTGTTTTTT. The encoded protein is CASSLDFPAGTGELFF. Full variable domain (rest looked up from reference TRBV11-2 and TRBJ2-2): EAGVAQSPRYKIIEKRQSVAFWCNPISGHATLYWYQQILGQGPKLLIQFQNNGVVDDSQLPKDRFSAERLKGVDSTLKIQPAKLEDSAVYLCASSLDFPAGTGELFFGEGSRLTVL.

The V call is TRBV30, the J call TRBJ1-4; weak D call: TRBD1 (5 bases). Trimming cost V 2 bases and J 8 bases, with 15 bases left between them. Germline V gives CDR1 GTSNPN, CDR2 SVGIG (reference sequence). The CDR3 loop spans 14 amino acids. CDR3 nucleotide sequence: TGTGCCTGGAGTCGGGACTTCGGAGGCGAAAAACTGTTTTTT. It codes for CAWSRDFGGEKLFF.

The gene calls are TRBV19 and TRBJ1-6; perhaps TRBD1 as D (5 bases). CDR3 length equals 15 residues. The germline V gene has CDR1 LNHDA and CDR2 SQIVND (reference sequence). V lost 2 bases, J lost 7 bases, and 12 bases lay in between. The CDR3 region is CASSISGGANSPLHF. CDR3 DNA sequence: TGTGCCAGTAGTATAAGTGGAGGGGCCAATTCACCCCTCCACTTT.